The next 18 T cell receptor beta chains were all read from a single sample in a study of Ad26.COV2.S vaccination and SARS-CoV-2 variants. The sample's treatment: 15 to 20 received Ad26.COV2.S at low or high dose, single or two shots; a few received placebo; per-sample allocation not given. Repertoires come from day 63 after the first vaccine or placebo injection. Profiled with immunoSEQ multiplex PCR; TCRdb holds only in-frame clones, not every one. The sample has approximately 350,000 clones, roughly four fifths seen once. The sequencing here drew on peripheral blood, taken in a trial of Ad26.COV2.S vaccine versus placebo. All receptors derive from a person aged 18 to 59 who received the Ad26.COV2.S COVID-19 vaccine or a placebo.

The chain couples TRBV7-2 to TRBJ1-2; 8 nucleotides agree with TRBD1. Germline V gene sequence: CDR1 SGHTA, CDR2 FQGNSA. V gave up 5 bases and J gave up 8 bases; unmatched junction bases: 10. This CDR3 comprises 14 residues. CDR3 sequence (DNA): TGTGCCAGCAGCGCCCAAGGACAGGGACGCGGCTACACCTTC. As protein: CASSAQGQGRGYTF.

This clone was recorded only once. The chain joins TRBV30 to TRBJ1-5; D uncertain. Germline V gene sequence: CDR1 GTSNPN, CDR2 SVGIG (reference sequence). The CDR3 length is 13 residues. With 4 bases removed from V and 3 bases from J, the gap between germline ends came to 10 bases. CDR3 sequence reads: CAWKKGVNQPQHF. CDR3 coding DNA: TGTGCCTGGAAGAAAGGCGTCAATCAGCCCCAGCATTTT. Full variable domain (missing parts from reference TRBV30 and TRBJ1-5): SQTIHQWPATLVQPVGSPLSLECTVEGTSNPNLYWYRQAAGRGLQLLFYSVGIGQISSEVPQNLSASRPQDRQFILSSKKLLLSDSGFYLCAWKKGVNQPQHFGDGTRLSIL.

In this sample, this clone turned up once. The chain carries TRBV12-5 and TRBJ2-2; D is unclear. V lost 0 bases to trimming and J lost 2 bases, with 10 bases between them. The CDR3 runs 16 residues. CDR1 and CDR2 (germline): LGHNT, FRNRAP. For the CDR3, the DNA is TGTGCTAGTGGTTTGGTGCATTTCGGAAACACCGGGGAGCTGTTTTTT. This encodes CASGLVHFGNTGELFF. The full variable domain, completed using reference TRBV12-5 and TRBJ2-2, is DARVTQTPRHKVTEMGQEVTMRCQPILGHNTVFWYRQTMMQGLELLAYFRNRAPLDDSGMPKDRFSAEMPDATLATLKIQPSEPRDSAVYFCASGLVHFGNTGELFFGEGSRLTVL.

In DNA, the CDR3 is TGTGCCAGCAGCTTTCAAGCGGGCACTGAAGCTTTCTTT. This sequence encodes CASSFQAGTEAFF. The V and J genes are TRBV13 and TRBJ1-1; D remains ambiguous. The ends were cut back, 3 bases at V and 4 bases at J, with 9 bases in the middle. Germline loops: CDR1 PRHDT, CDR2 FYEKMQ (reference sequence). This CDR3 has 13 amino acids.

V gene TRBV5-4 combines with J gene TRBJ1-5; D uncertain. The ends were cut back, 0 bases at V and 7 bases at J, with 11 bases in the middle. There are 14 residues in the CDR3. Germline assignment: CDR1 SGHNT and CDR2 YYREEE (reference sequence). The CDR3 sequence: CASSLDGSYQPQHF. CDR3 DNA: TGTGCCAGCAGCTTGGATGGGAGTTACCAGCCCCAGCATTTT.

The CDR3 nucleotides are TGTGCCAGCAGCGAGAGGAACACTGAAGCTTTCTTT. As protein: CASSERNTEAFF. The chain uses TRBV11-3 and TRBJ1-1, with D unresolved. From germline, CDR1 is SGHNT and CDR2 YENEEA. Trimming pared 5 bases from V and 1 base from J, leaving 5 bases between. The CDR3 totals 12 residues.

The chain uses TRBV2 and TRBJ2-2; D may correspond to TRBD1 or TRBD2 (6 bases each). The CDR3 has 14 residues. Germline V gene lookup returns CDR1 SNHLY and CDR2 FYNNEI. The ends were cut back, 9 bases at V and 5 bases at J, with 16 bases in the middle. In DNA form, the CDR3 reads TGTGCCAGTCAAACAGGGAGGCGTACCGGGGAGCTGTTTTTT. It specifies CASQTGRRTGELFF.

The chain's CDR3 is CASSNSNQPQHF. CDR3 coding DNA: TGTGCCAGCAGTAATAGCAATCAGCCCCAGCATTTT. This chain links TRBV6-5 with TRBJ1-5, with D uncertain. V shed 5 bases and J shed 0 bases, with 2 bases lying between them. Germline loops: CDR1 MNHEY, CDR2 SVGAGI. The length of the CDR3 is 12 residues.

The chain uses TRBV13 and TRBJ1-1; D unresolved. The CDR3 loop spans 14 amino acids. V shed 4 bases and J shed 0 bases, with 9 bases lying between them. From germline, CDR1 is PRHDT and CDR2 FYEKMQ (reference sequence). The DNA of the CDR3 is TGTGCCAGCAGCTCGTACGACCTGAACACTGAAGCTTTCTTT. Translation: CASSSYDLNTEAFF.

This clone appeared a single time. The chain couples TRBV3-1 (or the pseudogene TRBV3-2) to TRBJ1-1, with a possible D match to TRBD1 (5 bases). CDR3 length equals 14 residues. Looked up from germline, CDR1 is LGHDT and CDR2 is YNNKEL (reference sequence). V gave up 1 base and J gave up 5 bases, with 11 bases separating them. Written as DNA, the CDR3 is TGTGCCAGCAGCCAAGCGGCAGGGAAAACTGAAGCTTTCTTT. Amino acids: CASSQAAGKTEAFF.

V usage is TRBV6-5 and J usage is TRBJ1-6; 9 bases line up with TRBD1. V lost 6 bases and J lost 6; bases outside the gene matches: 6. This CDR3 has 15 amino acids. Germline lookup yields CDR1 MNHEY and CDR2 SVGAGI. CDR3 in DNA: TGTGCCAGCAGGCCGGACAGGGGCCGTAATTCACCCCTCCACTTT. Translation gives CASRPDRGRNSPLHF.

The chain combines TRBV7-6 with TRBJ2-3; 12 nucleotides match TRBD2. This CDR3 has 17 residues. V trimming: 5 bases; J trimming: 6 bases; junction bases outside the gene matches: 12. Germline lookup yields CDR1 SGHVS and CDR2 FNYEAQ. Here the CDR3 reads CASSQPGTSGLWDTQYF. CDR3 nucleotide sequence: TGTGCCAGCAGCCAACCCGGGACTAGCGGGTTGTGGGATACGCAGTATTTT.

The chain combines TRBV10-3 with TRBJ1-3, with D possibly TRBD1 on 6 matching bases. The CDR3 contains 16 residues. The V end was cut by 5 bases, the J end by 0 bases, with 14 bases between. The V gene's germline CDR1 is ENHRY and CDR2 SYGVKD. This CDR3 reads CAISTTGPRSGNTIYF. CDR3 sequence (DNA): TGTGCCATCAGTACAACAGGGCCCCGCTCTGGAAACACCATATATTTT.

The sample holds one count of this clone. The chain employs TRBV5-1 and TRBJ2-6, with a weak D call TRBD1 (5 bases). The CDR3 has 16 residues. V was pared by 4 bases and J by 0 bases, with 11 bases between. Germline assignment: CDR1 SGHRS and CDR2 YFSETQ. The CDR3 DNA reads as TGCGCCAGCAGCCCGACAGTGAACTCTGGGGCCAACGTCCTGACTTTC. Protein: CASSPTVNSGANVLTF.

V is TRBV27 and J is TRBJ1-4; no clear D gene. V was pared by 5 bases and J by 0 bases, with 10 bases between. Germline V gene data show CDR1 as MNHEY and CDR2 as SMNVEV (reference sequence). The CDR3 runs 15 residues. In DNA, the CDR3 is TGTGCCAGCAGTCCAGCCTTTGCAACTAATGAAAAACTGTTTTTT. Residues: CASSPAFATNEKLFF.

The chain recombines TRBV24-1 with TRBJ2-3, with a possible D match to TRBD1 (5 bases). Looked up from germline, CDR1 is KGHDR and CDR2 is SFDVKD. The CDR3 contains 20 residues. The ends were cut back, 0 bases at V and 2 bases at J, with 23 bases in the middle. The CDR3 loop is CATSDLFWATDARITDTQYF. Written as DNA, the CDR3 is TGTGCCACCAGTGATTTGTTTTGGGCGACAGACGCTAGGATCACAGATACGCAGTATTTT.

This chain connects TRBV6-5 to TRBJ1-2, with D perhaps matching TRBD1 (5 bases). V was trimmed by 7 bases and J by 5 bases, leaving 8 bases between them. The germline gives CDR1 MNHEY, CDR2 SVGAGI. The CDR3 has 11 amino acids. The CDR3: CASTGAYGYTF. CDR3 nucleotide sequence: TGTGCCAGCACCGGGGCATATGGCTACACCTTC.

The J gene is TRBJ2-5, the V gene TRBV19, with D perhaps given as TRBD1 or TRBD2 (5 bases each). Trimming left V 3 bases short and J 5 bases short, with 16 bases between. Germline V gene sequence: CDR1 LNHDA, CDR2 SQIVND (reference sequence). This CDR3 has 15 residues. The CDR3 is CASSMRGGFWETQYF. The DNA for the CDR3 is TGTGCCAGTAGTATGAGGGGTGGATTCTGGGAGACCCAGTACTTC.